What follows describes a single T cell receptor beta chain. It has no known antigen specificity. Nothing much larger sits one base from this clone, and base qualities are not available. Libraries were constructed by 5' RACE. TCRdb names Illumina HiSeq 2500 as the instrument used. A second PCR of about 6 to 11 cycles was run with a J-beta primer mix and a sample-barcoded 5' primer. A unique molecular identifier was introduced onto each TCR beta cDNA molecule by a template-switch 5' adaptor carrying 12 random nucleotides. Each sample yielded at least 2.5 million CDR3-containing paired-end reads. The Mint cDNA synthesis kit, primed by a TRBC-specific oligonucleotide, was used to synthesize first-strand cDNA from all RNA. Following uracil-DNA glycosylase treatment, a first 18-cycle PCR with universal primers M1SS and BC2_uni_R was performed on all cDNA. The authors' analysis ran thus. Each sample was normalized by randomly selecting 1 million high-quality reads, each carrying a distinct molecular identifier. Reads sharing molecular identifiers were discarded rather than binned into consensus sequences. MiTCR, with a Q25 quality threshold and the strictest error-elimination algorithm, was used for CDR3 identification, clonotype clustering and error correction. A nonparametric unseen species model using Euler transformation provided a lower-bound estimate of total TCR beta diversity. The public sequencing data were trimmed at Q25 with fastp and processed into clonotypes with MiXCR by TCRdb, which kept only in-frame beta chains. Merged by CDR3 protein, the rows form single entries marked with the most common genes and DNA. V and J calls and clone size were set by TCRdb, not the authors. For this sample the table gives over a million distinct CDR3 sequences, of which 45% were detected only once. The ten largest clones take up 18% of the sample.

From the cysteine up to the phenylalanine, the CDR3 has a length of 13 residues. Just the 39-base CDR3 DNA is kept, in frame starting at base 1. CDR1 and CDR2 are read off the germline V gene as SNHLY and FYNNEI. The source of the sample is a study of blood T cells in healthy people across ages (dated by TCRdb to the mid-2010s). A note on the overall study: In model experiments, template switching captured roughly one uniquely barcoded TCR beta cDNA molecule for every two T cells. Using the same blood draw, the study looked at two additional independent replicas of 1 million unique cDNA reads for two donors, one aged 18 to 30 and the other aged 80 or older. The study measured age-related changes in TCR beta repertoire diversity using deep sequencing normalized with unique cDNA molecular identifiers. To avoid experimental bias, donors of different ages were randomly spread across the sequencing lanes. Four age groups were formed from the donors: young (average approximately 15 years), middle-aged (more than 35), aged (approximately 60) and long-lived (approximately 78). What the research found in general, with its limitations: Bulk unsorted PBMC profiling prevented conclusive comparison of naive and antigen-experienced compartments. The percentage of naive T cells measured by flow cytometry correlated strongly with observed TCR beta diversity. Because donor CMV infection status was unknown, age-related changes in expanded clonotypes were potentially confounded. Estimates of total diversity based on one million sequenced T cells were regarded as lower bounds and as underestimates. Compared with the aged group, the long-lived group had more naive CD4+ T cells, fewer expanded clones and increased TCR diversity, a pattern suggesting age selection. Observed TCR beta diversity per million T cells fell roughly linearly with age, and a significant reduction was already apparent by age approximately 40.

Systemically healthy Caucasian individuals from Russia, roughly 40 in total and aged 6 to 90 years, were included as donors. Approximately 9.7 milliliters of peripheral blood were drawn from each donor into EDTA-treated Vacutainer tubes. Ficoll-Paque density-gradient centrifugation was used to isolate PBMCs, with at least 6.5 million per sample. Total RNA, at least 6 micrograms per sample, was extracted from PBMCs with Trizol reagent. The percentages of naive CD45RAhigh/CD27high T cells were determined by flow cytometry on a PBMC aliquot from every donor. Sequenced material: blood. The TCR originated in an older woman in good health. The chain uses TRBV2 and TRBJ2-5; the D call is possibly TRBD1 or TRBD2, each sharing 9 bases. The J call is in doubt because the DNA end fits TRBJ2-7 better. The CDR3: CASTSGTGNEQYF. The sequence in DNA is TGTGCCAGCACTAGCGGGACAGGGAACGAGCAGTACTTC.